This section outlines one T cell receptor beta chain sequence together with its context. Its antigen remains unknown. The sample is drawn from a study of post-analysis software for immune sequencing data. Carried by the TCR beta cDNA libraries were unique molecular identifiers. A single record per CDR3 protein comes from TCRdb applying MiXCR to the PCR reads. This repertoire shows 600,000 to 700,000 distinct CDR3 sequences, around 64% found once; its top ten account for roughly 10%. The CDR3 contains 14 residues. V gave up 5 bases and J gave up 4 bases, with 12 bases separating them. Germline V CDR1 and CDR2: SEHNR, FQNEAQ (reference sequence). Whole-study findings and limits: Roughly five TRBV segments were significantly more frequent in patients than in controls. TRBV5-6, TRBV5-1 and TRBV20-1 were among these segments. Controls showed significantly higher normalized Chao1 diversity than did multiple sclerosis patients.

This receptor was obtained from a girl aged 2 to 9 with multiple sclerosis. This chain links TRBV7-9 with TRBJ2-1; perhaps TRBD2 as D (6 bases). Sequencing was done on a sample of blood. The CDR3 is CASSASGPYNEQFF. CDR3 coding DNA: TGTGCCAGCAGCGCCAGCGGGCCTTACAATGAGCAGTTCTTC.